A selection of T cell receptor beta chains follows, all from one sample in a study of CD8+ T cells in alopecia areata. Method: immunoSEQ multiplex PCR; TCRdb's copy keeps in-frame clones and lacks some. The top ten hold under 8% of the sample, which has roughly 150,000 clones, roughly 50% seen once. The specimen was CD4+ T cells sorted from blood, collected at week 0. These receptors were taken from a human donor with alopecia areata. Each CDR3 is given with its conserved first and last residue. A D gene is named only where the DNA matches it firmly. The size of a clone is reported for some rows only, either as once, few or many, or as a class for expanded clones.

j_call,d_call,v_call,clone_size,cdr3_nt,cdr3_aa
TRBJ1-6,NA,TRBV25-1,once,TGTGCCAGCAGTGAAGAGGGACGGTCACCCCTCCACTTT,CASSEEGRSPLHF
TRBJ2-7,TRBD1,TRBV7-2,NA,TGTGCCAGCAGCTTGCAGAACCCAGGGGGGCAGTACTTC,CASSLQNPGGQYF
TRBJ2-7,NA,TRBV2,NA,TGTGCCAGCATGGGGGCGCCGGGAGTTTCCTACGAGCAGTACTTC,CASMGAPGVSYEQYF
TRBJ1-3,NA,TRBV30,once,TGTGCCTGGAGTGCGGGGGACTCTGGAAACACCATATATTTT,CAWSAGDSGNTIYF
TRBJ1-1,NA,TRBV7-2,NA,TGTGCCAGCAGCTCTCAGGCCTACACTGAAGCTTTCTTT,CASSSQAYTEAFF
TRBJ2-7,NA,TRBV6-5,NA,TGTGCCAGCAGTTACTCGGGTGAGCAGTACTTC,CASSYSGEQYF
TRBJ2-7,NA,TRBV7-9,NA,TGTGCCAGCAGCCAAACAGGGTTCGACGAGCAGTACTTC,CASSQTGFDEQYF
TRBJ2-3,NA,TRBV20-1,NA,TGCAGTGCTAGAGATCTGGGGCAGTATTTT,CSARDLGQYF
TRBJ2-7,TRBD1,TRBV5-1,NA,TGCGCCAGCAGCGCCCAACCGGGACAGGTGCAATACGAGCAGTACTTC,CASSAQPGQVQYEQYF
TRBJ2-2,NA,TRBV29-1,few,TGCAGCGCCTCAGGGATCGCGAACACCGGGGAGCTGTTTTTT,CSASGIANTGELFF
TRBJ2-7,NA,TRBV27,once,TGTGCCAGCAGTTCAACCGGGACTGCCGGCTACGAGCAGTACTTC,CASSSTGTAGYEQYF
TRBJ1-1,TRBD1,TRBV2,few,TGTGCCAGCAGAATAACAGGGGGCACTGAAGCTTTCTTT,CASRITGGTEAFF
TRBJ2-7,NA,TRBV15,NA,TGTGCCACCAGCAGAGATCCCCCCTACGAGCAGTACTTC,CATSRDPPYEQYF
TRBJ2-3,TRBD2,TRBV4-2,NA,TGTGCCAGCACCAGGACTAGCGGGGGAAGCACAGATACGCAGTATTTT,CASTRTSGGSTDTQYF
TRBJ2-1,TRBD2,TRBV2,NA,TGTGCCAGCAGTGATCTAGCGGGGGCCAATTACAATGAGCAGTTCTTC,CASSDLAGANYNEQFF
TRBJ1-2,TRBD1,TRBV9,NA,TGTGCCAGCAGCGTACCCACACAGGGGCTCGGCGGCTACACCTTC,CASSVPTQGLGGYTF
TRBJ1-2,TRBD1,TRBV7-2,few,TGTGCCAGCAGCCGAGCGAGGGGACAGGGAACTGGTGGCTACACCTTC,CASSRARGQGTGGYTF